Each of the 27 T cell receptor beta chains below was sequenced from the same sample in a study of control samples from healthy donors and cancer patients. Sequencing used immunoSEQ multiplex PCR; TCRdb keeps in-frame clones, though not all of them. The table includes 40,000 to 55,000 clones, 93% detected once. The specimen was PBMCs. The source of these receptors is a woman aged 50 to 60 with head and neck cancer.

This rearrangement joins TRBV5-8 to TRBJ1-5; 10 bases fit TRBD1. Germline V gene sequence: CDR1 SGHTS, CDR2 YDEGEE. This CDR3 has 16 amino acids. V trimming: 5 bases; J trimming: 0 bases; junction bases outside the gene matches: 5. The CDR3: CASRGQGRNSNQPQHF. CDR3 DNA sequence: TGTGCCAGCAGGGGACAGGGGAGGAATAGCAATCAGCCCCAGCATTTT.

The chain recombines TRBV6-5 with TRBJ1-2; no clear D gene. The CDR3 has 15 amino acids. Trimming removed 7 bases from V and 4 bases from J, with 19 bases in between. Germline V CDR1 and CDR2: MNHEY, SVGAGI. The CDR3 sequence: CASKMGGIGLYGYTF. The CDR3 region has the DNA TGTGCCAGCAAGATGGGAGGTATTGGGCTCTATGGCTACACCTTC.

This chain connects TRBV6-5 to TRBJ1-3; D call uncertain. Trimming cost V 6 bases and J 2 bases, with 11 bases left between them. CDR1 is MNHEY and CDR2 is SVGAGI in the germline V gene. The CDR3 is made up of 14 amino acids. This CDR3 reads CASSAGIAGNTIYF. The CDR3, as DNA: TGTGCCAGCAGCGCCGGGATCGCTGGAAACACCATATATTTT.

The chain joins TRBV5-5 to TRBJ2-7; 11 positions match TRBD2. V shed 0 bases, J shed 7 bases, and the junction held 6 bases outside the gene matches. Germline CDR1 SGHKS, CDR2 YYEKEE (reference sequence). This CDR3 region has 15 residues. CDR3 DNA: TGTGCCAGCAGCTTGGCTAGCGGGGGGCGTTGGGAGCAGTACTTC. This translates into CASSLASGGRWEQYF. The full variable domain, with the rest looked up from reference TRBV5-5 and TRBJ2-7, is DAGVTQSPTHLIKTRGQQVTLRCSPISGHKSVSWYQQVLGQGPQFIFQYYEKEERGRGNFPDRFSARQFPNYSSELNVNALLLGDSALYLCASSLASGGRWEQYFGPGTRLTVT.

This sequence joins TRBV7-9 and TRBJ2-7; D is undetermined. Germline-derived CDR1 and CDR2 are SEHNR and FQNEAQ (reference sequence). The V end was cut by 5 bases, the J end by 4 bases, with 9 bases between. This CDR3 has 12 residues. This CDR3 reads CASSRVLYEQYF. Here the CDR3 DNA reads TGTGCCAGCAGCCGGGTCTTATACGAGCAGTACTTC.

This clone was counted once. The V gene is TRBV28, the J gene TRBJ2-7; D is perhaps TRBD1 (6 bases). V dropped 6 bases and J dropped 1 base, with 10 bases sitting between them. The CDR3 has 13 amino acids. Per germline, CDR1 MDHEN and CDR2 SYDVKM. The CDR3 DNA follows: TGTGCCAGCAGCCCCGGACAGTCCTACGAGCAGTACTTC. Amino acids: CASSPGQSYEQYF.

The sample holds one count of this clone. CDR3 coding DNA: TGTGCCAGCAGTTACCGGGCGGCTTATGGCTACACCTTC. It specifies CASSYRAAYGYTF. The V and J genes are TRBV6-2 or TRBV6-3 and TRBJ1-2; D remains unclear. This CDR3 comprises 13 residues. V shed 2 bases and J shed 5 bases, with 9 bases lying between them. The germline V gene has CDR1 MNHEY and CDR2 SVGEGT.

The genes are TRBV28 and TRBJ2-3, with 10 nucleotides matching TRBD1. The V gene's germline CDR1 is MDHEN and CDR2 SYDVKM. Germline trimming cut 6 bases from V and 5 bases from J; bases unmatched to any gene: 11. The CDR3 covers 16 residues. CDR3 region: CASSSAGTGDRDTQYF. For the CDR3, the DNA is TGTGCCAGCAGCTCCGCCGGGACAGGGGACAGAGATACGCAGTATTTT.

The chain recombines TRBV29-1 with TRBJ1-1; 7 bases align to TRBD1. Germline CDR1 reads SQVTM; CDR2 reads ANQGSEA. Trimming at V came to 2 bases and at J to 5 bases, leaving 5 bases not matched to a gene. The CDR3 runs 13 residues. CDR3 in DNA: TGCAGCGTTGAAAGCAGGGGGTATACTGAAGCTTTCTTT. Translating gives CSVESRGYTEAFF.

The chain joins TRBV5-1 to TRBJ1-1; TRBD1 might be the D (5 bases). This CDR3 contains 15 residues. Germline V gives CDR1 SGHRS, CDR2 YFSETQ. The germline V and J ends were trimmed by 4 bases and 0 bases, with 13 bases remaining between them. The CDR3 loop is CASSPPGRMNTEAFF. CDR3 sequence (DNA): TGCGCCAGCAGCCCTCCGGGACGGATGAACACTGAAGCTTTCTTT.

V gene TRBV2 combines with J gene TRBJ1-2, with D possibly TRBD1 on 6 matching bases. CDR1 and CDR2 from the germline V gene are SNHLY and FYNNEI. The CDR3 length is 13 residues. V gave up 3 bases and J gave up 4 bases, with 9 bases separating them. CDR3 sequence (DNA): TGTGCCAGCAGTGACGGGACACTCTATGGCTACACCTTC. Translating it yields CASSDGTLYGYTF.

This clone was found once. The CDR3 DNA follows: TGTGCCTGGAGTGTACTCGGACTAGCGGGAGGTTCGGGGACCGGGGAGCTGTTTTTT. Amino acids: CAWSVLGLAGGSGTGELFF. The V and J genes are TRBV30 and TRBJ2-2; 14 bases map to TRBD2. The CDR3 covers 19 residues. With 0 bases clipped from V and 5 bases from J, the junction kept 11 bases outside the gene matches. In germline, CDR1 is GTSNPN, CDR2 SVGIG (reference sequence).

This clone was found once. The chain joins TRBV6-5 to TRBJ2-2; 7 bases match TRBD2. V shed 4 bases and J 10 bases; nucleotides not matched to a gene: 9. This CDR3 is 14 amino acids long. The germline V gene encodes CDR1 MNHEY and CDR2 SVGAGI. CDR3 in amino acids: CASSSGTTRKELFF. CDR3 nucleotides: TGTGCCAGCAGTTCCGGGACTACGAGGAAGGAGCTGTTTTTT.

This clone occurred once. This sequence joins TRBV5-8 and TRBJ1-2, with 7 positions matching TRBD1. The V gene end was trimmed by 0 bases and the J gene end by 0 bases; junction bases not matched to a gene: 2. This CDR3 has 15 residues. Germline values: CDR1 SGHTS, CDR2 YDEGEE. CDR3: CASSLGTGPNYGYTF. In nucleotides, the CDR3 is TGTGCCAGCAGCTTGGGGACAGGTCCTAACTATGGCTACACCTTC.

The chain uses TRBV28 and TRBJ1-2, with a tentative D call TRBD1 (6 bases). The CDR3 is 17 amino acids. V was clipped by 6 bases and J by 2 bases, with 22 bases between them. CDR1 is MDHEN, CDR2 SYDVKM, per germline. CDR3 sequence: CASSPTGGAGRNYGYTF. In DNA, the CDR3 is TGTGCCAGCAGCCCAACCGGGGGGGCAGGGAGGAACTATGGCTACACCTTC.

The chain is built from TRBV5-1 and TRBJ2-5, with 9 bases lining up with TRBD1. The CDR3 loop spans 15 amino acids. V shed 4 bases, J shed 4 bases, and the junction held 8 bases outside the gene matches. Germline values: CDR1 SGHRS, CDR2 YFSETQ. CDR3 protein: CASSRDRVGTETQYF. CDR3 DNA: TGCGCCAGCAGCCGGGACAGGGTGGGGACAGAGACCCAGTACTTC.

The chain carries TRBV18 and TRBJ2-3; D possibly corresponds to TRBD2 (6 bases). The CDR3 length is 16 residues. From germline, CDR1 is KGHSH and CDR2 LQKENI. V was trimmed by 5 bases and J by 8 bases, leaving 23 bases between them. The CDR3 sequence is CASSSGFRDSGGTQYF. The CDR3 nucleotides read TGTGCCAGCTCAAGTGGCTTCCGGGACTCAGGAGGTACGCAGTATTTT.

The chain carries TRBV4-3 and TRBJ1-2, with D possibly being TRBD1 (5 bases). Germline V gene data show CDR1 as LGHNA and CDR2 as YSLEER. V shed 0 bases and J shed 4 bases, with 9 bases lying between them. CDR3 size: 14 residues. CDR3: CASSQERGIYGYTF. CDR3 nucleotide sequence: TGCGCCAGCAGCCAAGAAAGGGGAATCTATGGCTACACCTTC.

The chain couples TRBV18 to TRBJ1-5; D gene unclear. CDR3 length: 13 amino acids. The germline V and J ends were trimmed by 0 bases and 7 bases, with 7 bases remaining between them. Germline V CDR1 and CDR2: KGHSH, LQKENI. The CDR3 is CASSPPSGQPQHF. The CDR3 DNA reads as TGTGCCAGCTCACCACCGAGTGGCCAGCCCCAGCATTTT.

The gene calls are TRBV5-5 and TRBJ2-1, with TRBD1 matching 7 bases. Per germline, CDR1 SGHKS and CDR2 YYEKEE (reference sequence). The CDR3 covers 16 residues. V dropped 3 bases and J dropped 2; count of bases not matched to a gene: 8. The CDR3 region is CASSSASGTAYNEQFF. In DNA form, the CDR3 reads TGTGCCAGCAGCTCAGCCTCCGGGACAGCCTACAATGAGCAGTTCTTC.

Notes on this clone: This sample also contains other DNA sequences that code for the same CDR3. J is TRBJ1-2 and V is TRBV5-6; 11 bases match TRBD1. The V segment lost 4 bases and the J segment 1 base; nucleotides outside the gene matches: 6. This CDR3 contains 16 residues. The germline gives CDR1 SGHDT, CDR2 YYEEEE. CDR3 protein: CASSRGGQGVNYGYTF. The CDR3 region has the DNA TGTGCCAGCAGCCGGGGGGGACAGGGGGTTAACTATGGCTACACCTTC.

On this clone itself: This specimen includes other DNA sequences encoding the same CDR3. This chain connects TRBV5-1 to TRBJ2-7; D is undetermined. CDR3 length: 13 amino acids. V lost 0 bases, J lost 1 base, and 5 bases lay in between. CDR1 and CDR2 from the germline V gene are SGHRS and YFSETQ. CDR3 residues: CASSLGSSYEQYF. The CDR3 nucleotides read TGCGCCAGCAGCTTGGGCAGTTCCTACGAGCAGTACTTC.

The chain recombines TRBV19 with TRBJ2-1; 16 bases are a match to TRBD2. Trimming at V came to 6 bases and at J to 0 bases, leaving 8 bases not matched to a gene. This CDR3 has 19 amino acids. CDR1 and CDR2 (germline): LNHDA, SQIVND (reference sequence). CDR3 coding DNA: TGTGCCAGTAGCCCGGGACTAGCGGGGGGGCACCGCTCCTACAATGAGCAGTTCTTC. Its protein product is CASSPGLAGGHRSYNEQFF.

The V call is TRBV9, the J call TRBJ2-1; 11 bases align to TRBD2. CDR3 length equals 17 residues. CDR1 SGDLS and CDR2 YYNGEE come from the germline V gene. The V segment lost 4 bases and the J segment 4 bases; nucleotides outside the gene matches: 10. CDR3 DNA: TGTGCCAGCAGCCCAGGCGGGGCTAGCGGGGGGTACAATGAGCAGTTCTTC. It is translated as CASSPGGASGGYNEQFF.

The gene calls are TRBV28 and TRBJ1-5; 9 bases fit TRBD1. The CDR3 contains 17 residues. The V segment lost 6 bases and the J segment 0 bases; nucleotides outside the gene matches: 9. The germline CDR1 and CDR2 sequences are MDHEN and SYDVKM. CDR3 bases: TGTGCCAGCAGCCTACTCGGGACAGGGCTTAGCAATCAGCCCCAGCATTTT. It translates to CASSLLGTGLSNQPQHF.

This chain joins TRBV7-2 and TRBJ2-2, with D tentatively TRBD2 (6 bases). Per germline, CDR1 SGHTA and CDR2 FQGNSA. V lost 3 bases, J lost 6 bases, and 11 bases lay in between. The length of the CDR3 is 14 residues. The CDR3 nucleotides read TGTGCCAGCAGCTTGATCGGAGGGGCCGGGGAGCTGTTTTTT. Translating it yields CASSLIGGAGELFF.

V is TRBV12-3 or TRBV12-4 and J is TRBJ1-1; no clear D gene. The CDR3 contains 13 residues. V was shortened by 3 bases and J by 0 bases, with 5 bases between the two germline ends. The CDR3 sequence: CASSLTVNTEAFF. DNA of the CDR3: TGTGCCAGCAGTTTGACGGTGAACACTGAAGCTTTCTTT.